Shown below are 2 T cell receptor beta chains from a single sample sequenced in a study of OX40 agonist ivuxolimab in advanced cancers. Repertoires were generated with immunoSEQ multiplex PCR, while TCRdb's copy carries only in-frame clones and drops some. The table records about 80,000 clones, more than 80% of them present only once. The source was CD4+ or CD8+ T cells sorted from blood, collected in a trial of the OX40 agonist ivuxolimab. All receptors derive from an adult with an advanced solid tumor such as melanoma, head and neck, liver or kidney cancer.

Only a few counts were recorded for this clone. The chain links TRBV29-1 to TRBJ2-3; D is possibly TRBD1 (6 bases). V dropped 2 bases and J dropped 3 bases, with 6 bases sitting between them. CDR1 is SQVTM, CDR2 ANQGSEA, per germline. The CDR3 has 12 amino acids. The CDR3 bases are TGCAGCGTTGAAAGGGGGACAGATACGCAGTATTTT. It specifies CSVERGTDTQYF.

The chain carries TRBV5-1 and TRBJ1-6; D remains unclear. Germline lookup yields CDR1 SGHRS and CDR2 YFSETQ. The CDR3 is made up of 13 amino acids. Trimming took 6 bases from V and 1 from J, leaving 5 bases between them. DNA of the CDR3: TGCGCCAGCATGGGTTCCTATAATTCACCCCTCCACTTT. Its translation is CASMGSYNSPLHF.